Included here is one TCR beta chain sequence, with context. The PCR ran on 60 Vbeta and 13 Jbeta primers. The data were produced by immunoSEQ multiplex PCR, yet TCRdb's version contains in-frame clones alone and is incomplete. The sample lists some 130,000 clones; 80% were seen once. V gave up 4 bases and J gave up 10 bases, with 10 bases separating them. The CDR3 is made up of 11 amino acids. Per the germline V gene, CDR1 is SGHDT and CDR2 is YYEEEE. The data were taken from a study of cytomegalovirus exposure and HLA in healthy donors. The TCR sequence derives from a man aged 25 to 45 in good health and CMV-seronegative. Sequenced input: PBMCs. This chain joins TRBV5-6 and TRBJ2-3, with a weak D call TRBD2 (6 bases). The CDR3 reads CASSGGLAQYF. The DNA of the CDR3 is TGTGCCAGCAGCGGGGGACTCGCGCAGTATTTT.